The present entry profiles one TCR beta chain with its context. Its antigen is undetermined. 5'RACE template switching generated TCR cDNA, adding a universal primer site and UMIs. TCRdb independently ran MiXCR on the 5' RACE reads; one entry per CDR3 protein. The sample lists 320,000 or so distinct CDR3 sequences; roughly 8.4% were seen once. The data derive from a study of T cells after yellow fever vaccination. For the study at large: Fractions of low cell number were prepared using SMART-Seq v4 Ultra Low Input.

Trimming cost V 7 bases and J 7 bases, with 10 bases left between them. The CDR3 loop spans 12 amino acids. Germline V CDR1 and CDR2: ENHRY, SYGVKD. Study-level results: On re-exposure, the response was weaker but peaked faster, at day 5 versus 15. From the bulk population, abundant clonotypes could contaminate and appear within FACS-sorted repertoires.

This clonotype was obtained from a man between 18 and 35 years old who received the YFV17D yellow fever vaccine. The rearrangement joins TRBV10-3 to TRBJ1-4; the D is unclear. Sequencing used PBMCs, obtained around 45 days after the first yellow fever vaccination. The CDR3: CAIKSEGEKLFF. The CDR3 coding sequence is TGTGCCATCAAGTCGGAGGGTGAAAAACTGTTTTTT.